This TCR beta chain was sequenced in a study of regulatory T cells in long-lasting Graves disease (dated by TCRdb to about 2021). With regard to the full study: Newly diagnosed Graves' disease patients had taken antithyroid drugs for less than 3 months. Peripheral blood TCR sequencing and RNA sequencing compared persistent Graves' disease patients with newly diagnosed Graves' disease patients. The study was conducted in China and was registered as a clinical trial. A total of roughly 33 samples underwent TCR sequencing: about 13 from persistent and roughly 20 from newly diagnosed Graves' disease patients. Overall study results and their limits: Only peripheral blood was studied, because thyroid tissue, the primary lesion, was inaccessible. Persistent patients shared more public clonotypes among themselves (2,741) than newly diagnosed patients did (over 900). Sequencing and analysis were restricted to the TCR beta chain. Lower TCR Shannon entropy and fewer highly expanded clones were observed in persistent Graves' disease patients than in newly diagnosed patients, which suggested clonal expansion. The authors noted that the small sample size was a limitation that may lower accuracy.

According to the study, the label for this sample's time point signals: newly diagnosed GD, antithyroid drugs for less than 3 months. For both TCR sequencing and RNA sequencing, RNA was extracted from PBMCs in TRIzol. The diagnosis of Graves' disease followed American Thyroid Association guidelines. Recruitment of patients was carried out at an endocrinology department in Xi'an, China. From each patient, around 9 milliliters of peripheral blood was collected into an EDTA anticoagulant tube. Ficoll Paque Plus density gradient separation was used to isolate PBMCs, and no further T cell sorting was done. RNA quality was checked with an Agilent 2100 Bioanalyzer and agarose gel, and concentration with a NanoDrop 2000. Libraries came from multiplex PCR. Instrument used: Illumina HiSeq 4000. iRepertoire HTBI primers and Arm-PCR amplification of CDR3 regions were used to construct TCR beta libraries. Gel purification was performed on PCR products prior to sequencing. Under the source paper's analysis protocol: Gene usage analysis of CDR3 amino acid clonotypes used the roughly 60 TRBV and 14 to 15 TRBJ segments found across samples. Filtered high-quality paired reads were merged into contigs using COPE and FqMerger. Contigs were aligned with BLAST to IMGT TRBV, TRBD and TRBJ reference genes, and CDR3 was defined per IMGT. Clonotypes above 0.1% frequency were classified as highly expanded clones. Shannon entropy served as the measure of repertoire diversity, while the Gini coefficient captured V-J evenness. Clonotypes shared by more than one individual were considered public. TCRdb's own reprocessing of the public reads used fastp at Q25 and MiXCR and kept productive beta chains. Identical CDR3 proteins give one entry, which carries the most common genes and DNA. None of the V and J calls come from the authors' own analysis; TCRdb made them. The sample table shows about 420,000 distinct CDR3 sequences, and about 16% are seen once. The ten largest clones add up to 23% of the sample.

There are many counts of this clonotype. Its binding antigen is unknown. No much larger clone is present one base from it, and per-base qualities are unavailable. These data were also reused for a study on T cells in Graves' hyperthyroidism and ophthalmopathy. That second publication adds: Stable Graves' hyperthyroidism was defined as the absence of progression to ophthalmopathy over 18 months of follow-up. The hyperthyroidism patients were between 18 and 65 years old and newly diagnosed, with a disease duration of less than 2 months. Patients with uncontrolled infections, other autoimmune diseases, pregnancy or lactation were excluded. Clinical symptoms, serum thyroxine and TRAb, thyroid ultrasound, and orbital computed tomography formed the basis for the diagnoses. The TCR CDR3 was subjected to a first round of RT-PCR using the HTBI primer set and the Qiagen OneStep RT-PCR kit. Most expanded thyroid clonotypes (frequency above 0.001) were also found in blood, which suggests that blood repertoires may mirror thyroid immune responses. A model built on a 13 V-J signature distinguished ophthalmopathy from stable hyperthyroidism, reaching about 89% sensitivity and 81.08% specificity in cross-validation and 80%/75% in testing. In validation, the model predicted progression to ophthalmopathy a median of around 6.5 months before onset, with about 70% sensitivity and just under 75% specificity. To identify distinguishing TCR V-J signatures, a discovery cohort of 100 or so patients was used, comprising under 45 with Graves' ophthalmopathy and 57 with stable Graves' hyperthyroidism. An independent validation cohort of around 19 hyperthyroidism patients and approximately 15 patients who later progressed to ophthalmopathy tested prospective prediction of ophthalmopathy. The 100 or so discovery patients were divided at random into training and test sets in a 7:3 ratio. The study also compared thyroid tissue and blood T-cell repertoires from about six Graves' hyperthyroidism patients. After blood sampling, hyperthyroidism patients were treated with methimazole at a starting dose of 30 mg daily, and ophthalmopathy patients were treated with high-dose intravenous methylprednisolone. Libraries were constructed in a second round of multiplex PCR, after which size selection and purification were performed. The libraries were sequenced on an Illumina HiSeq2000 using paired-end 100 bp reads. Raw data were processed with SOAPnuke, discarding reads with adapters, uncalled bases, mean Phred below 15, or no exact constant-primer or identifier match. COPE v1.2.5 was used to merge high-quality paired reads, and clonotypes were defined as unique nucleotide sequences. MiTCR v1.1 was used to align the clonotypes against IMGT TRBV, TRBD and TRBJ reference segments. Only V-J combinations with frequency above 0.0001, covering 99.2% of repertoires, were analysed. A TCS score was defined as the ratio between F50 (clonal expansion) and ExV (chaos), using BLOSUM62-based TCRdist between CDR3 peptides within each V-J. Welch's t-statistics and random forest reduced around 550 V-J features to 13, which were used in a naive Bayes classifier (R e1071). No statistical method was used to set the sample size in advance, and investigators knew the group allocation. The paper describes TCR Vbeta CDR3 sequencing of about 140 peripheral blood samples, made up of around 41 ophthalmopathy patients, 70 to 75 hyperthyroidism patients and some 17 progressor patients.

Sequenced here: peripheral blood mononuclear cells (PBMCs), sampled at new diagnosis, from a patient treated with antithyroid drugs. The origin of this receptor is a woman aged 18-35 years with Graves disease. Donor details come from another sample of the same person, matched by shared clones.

The DNA sequence is TGTGCCAGCAGTGAGGGACTAGCGGATATCAGCCAAGAGACCCAGTACTTC. It encodes CASSEGLADISQETQYF. The rearranged segments are TRBV2 and TRBJ2-5; TRBD2 fits 11 bases in the junction. The cysteine opens and the phenylalanine closes a CDR3 of 17 amino acids. Only the CDR3 region is kept as DNA, spanning 51 bases read in frame from base 1. The germline V gene provides CDR1 SNHLY and CDR2 FYNNEI. Trimming removed 3 bases from V and 1 base from J; the gene matches leave 7 bases unexplained.